This T cell receptor beta chain was found in a study of T cell changes during pregnancy in multiple sclerosis. V lost 0 bases and J lost 4, with 7 bases in between. From germline, CDR1 is SGHDN and CDR2 FVKESK. The CDR3 totals 14 residues. TCRdb's table, derived via immunoSEQ multiplex PCR, lists solely in-frame clones and lacks some. The data show 45,000 to 60,000 clones, roughly 92% seen once. This chain links TRBV14 with TRBJ1-3; D uncertain. The sequence was obtained from a female donor with multiple sclerosis, enrolled in a pregnancy study. The material sequenced was CD4+ T cells from peripheral blood mononuclear cells, taken in the third trimester of pregnancy. The CDR3 loop reads CASSQELKGNTIYF. DNA of the CDR3: TGTGCCAGCAGCCAAGAACTAAAGGGAAACACCATATATTTT.